The 29 T cell receptor beta chains in this list originate from one sample, sequenced in a study of blood T cells in healthy people across ages. Together with a sample-barcoded 5' primer, a J-beta primer mix was included in a second PCR lasting roughly 6 to 12 cycles. A single record per CDR3 protein comes from TCRdb applying MiXCR to the 5' RACE reads. Of hundreds of thousands of distinct CDR3 sequences listed, approximately 30% are singletons. Sequencing was carried out using blood. All receptors derive from a woman older than 75 in good health.

This clonotype was picked up many times. This rearrangement joins TRBV7-3 to TRBJ1-1, with 7 bases matching TRBD1. Germline V gene data show CDR1 as SGHTA and CDR2 as FQGTGA. The CDR3 runs to 13 residues. V lost 5 bases, J lost 6 bases, and 6 bases stayed unmatched. For the CDR3, the DNA is TGTGCCAGCAGCCCGACAGGGCCAGCTGAAGCTTTCTTT. It translates to CASSPTGPAEAFF.

This clonotype occurred many times. The rearrangement uses TRBV27 and TRBJ2-5; tentative D call: TRBD2 (5 bases). Trimming removed 3 bases from V and 5 bases from J, with 10 bases in between. This CDR3 is built from 13 residues. The germline V gene encodes CDR1 MNHEY and CDR2 SMNVEV (reference sequence). The CDR3 loop reads CASSFGVGETQYF. The CDR3 nucleotides read TGTGCCAGCAGTTTCGGGGTCGGGGAGACCCAGTACTTC.

This clonotype was counted only a few times. This chain joins TRBV30 and TRBJ2-3; TRBD2 matches at 11 bases. J lost 1 base, V lost 0 bases, and 3 bases had no gene match. There are 16 residues in the CDR3. Germline V gives CDR1 GTSNPN, CDR2 SVGIG (reference sequence). CDR3 nucleotide sequence: TGTGCCTGGAGTGTAGAACTAGCGGGGGGCACAGATACGCAGTATTTT. Translating it yields CAWSVELAGGTDTQYF.

This clonotype was seen repeatedly, ten times or more. The chain combines TRBV7-2 with TRBJ2-7; the match to TRBD2 covers 7 bases. The CDR3 sequence is 16 residues long. In germline, CDR1 is SGHTA, CDR2 FQGNSA. Trimming removed 5 bases from V and 0 bases from J; junction bases left unmatched: 10. CDR3 coding DNA: TGTGCCAGCAGCGTCCCAGCGGGGACTCCCTCCTACGAGCAGTACTTC. It is translated as CASSVPAGTPSYEQYF.

This clonotype was seen many times. V and J are TRBV4-1 and TRBJ2-5; 11 positions agree with TRBD2. V lost 3 bases to trimming and J lost 2 bases; unmatched junction nucleotides: 11. The germline CDR1 and CDR2 sequences are MGHRA and YSYEKL. CDR3 length: 18 residues. The CDR3 loop reads CASSQALASGGTQETQYF. CDR3 coding DNA: TGCGCCAGCAGCCAGGCCCTTGCTAGCGGGGGGACTCAAGAGACCCAGTACTTC.

The table lists this clonotype with many counts. The chain links TRBV12-3 or TRBV12-4 to TRBJ1-1; D not resolved. The length of the CDR3 is 13 residues. V lost 1 base and J 6 bases, leaving 9 bases between the germline ends. The CDR3 is CASSLGPEAEAFF. The DNA for the CDR3 is TGTGCCAGCAGTTTAGGACCGGAGGCTGAAGCTTTCTTT.

This clonotype was detected a few times. A read error may be the cause here, since a much bigger clone is one base away. The chain employs TRBV29-1 and TRBJ2-7, with D perhaps TRBD1 or TRBD2 (5 bases each). V lost 7 bases and J 5 bases, leaving 24 bases between the germline ends. The CDR3 covers 15 residues. Germline loops: CDR1 SQVTM, CDR2 ANQGSEA. The CDR3 here is CSARGWTRDGDEQYF. DNA of the CDR3: TGCAGCGCTCGAGGGTGGACCAGGGATGGGGACGAGCAGTACTTC.

Many counts were recorded for this clonotype. V is TRBV15 and J is TRBJ1-5; TRBD1 might be the D (6 bases). V was cut by 1 base and J by 6 bases, with 10 bases left in between. Germline V gene lookup returns CDR1 LNHNV and CDR2 YYDKDF (reference sequence). This CDR3 contains 14 residues. The CDR3 nucleotides read TGTGCCACCAGCAGAGGGAGGGGGGTTCAGCCCCAGCATTTT. Its protein product is CATSRGRGVQPQHF.

At least ten counts were recorded for this clonotype. The V and J genes are TRBV3-1 and TRBJ1-2; 7 bases map to TRBD1. The CDR3 is 14 amino acids. J was trimmed by 4 bases and V by 4 bases; bases with no gene match: 6. Germline CDR1 is LGHDT and CDR2 is YNNKEL (reference sequence). The CDR3 loop reads CASSPGTALYGYTF. The DNA of the CDR3 is TGTGCCAGCAGCCCCGGGACAGCCCTCTATGGCTACACCTTC.

This clonotype was recorded at least ten times. CDR3 residues: CASSLHSGGYNEQFF. CDR3 coding DNA: TGTGCCAGCAGCTTGCATAGTGGAGGATACAATGAGCAGTTCTTC. The gene calls are TRBV7-3 and TRBJ2-1; a possible D gene is TRBD2 (5 bases). The CDR3 spans 15 residues. The V gene's germline CDR1 is SGHTA and CDR2 FQGTGA. The V gene lost 3 bases and the J gene lost 4 bases, with 13 bases spanning the gap.

This clonotype was recorded a few times. This sequence joins TRBV7-2 and TRBJ1-4; D is unresolved. Germline V CDR1 and CDR2: SGHTA, FQGNSA. CDR3 length: 15 residues. With 1 base removed from V and 8 bases from J, the gap between germline ends came to 14 bases. The CDR3 coding sequence is TGTGCCAGCAGCTTAGACGGGAGAACGCGGGAAAAACTGTTTTTT. It yields the protein CASSLDGRTREKLFF.

This clonotype has only a few counts. A read error may produce the germline difference seen at one junction end. This chain connects TRBV6-5 to TRBJ2-7, with TRBD2 matching 9 bases. The CDR3 loop spans 15 amino acids. CDR1 MNHEY and CDR2 SVGAGI come from the germline V gene. The CDR3 nucleotides are TGTGCCAGCAGTTCCCGCCGGCGGGGGGGCTACGGGCAGTACTTC. Residues: CASSSRRRGGYGQYF.

This clonotype was recorded at least ten times. The chain couples TRBV6-6 to TRBJ1-2; no definite D call. Germline V gene lookup returns CDR1 MNHNY and CDR2 SVGAGI (reference sequence). Trimming shortened V by 8 bases and J by 7 bases, and 23 bases separated the two germline ends. CDR3 size: 15 residues. The CDR3 spells CASSPAGSRYFGYTF. The CDR3 coding sequence is TGTGCCAGCTCGCCGGCGGGGTCCCGTTATTTTGGCTACACCTTC.

This clonotype was counted between two and nine times. The chain couples TRBV28 to TRBJ2-7; 9 bases line up with TRBD1. CDR3 length: 14 amino acids. V trimming: 3 bases; J trimming: 3 bases; junction bases outside the gene matches: 3. From germline, CDR1 is MDHEN and CDR2 SYDVKM. The CDR3 DNA reads TGTGCCAGCAGTTTCCGGGACAGGGTCTACGAGCAGTACTTC. Translated: CASSFRDRVYEQYF.

A few counts support this clonotype. V usage is TRBV5-1 and J usage is TRBJ2-3; 8 bases fit TRBD2. V shed 6 bases and J 3 bases; nucleotides not matched to a gene: 9. CDR3 size: 15 residues. CDR1 is SGHRS and CDR2 is YFSETQ in the germline V gene. The CDR3 DNA reads as TGCGCCAGCATCGCGGGAGGAGGTAGGACAGATACGCAGTATTTT. As protein: CASIAGGGRTDTQYF.

This clonotype was recorded many times. This chain links TRBV13 with TRBJ1-1; 7 nucleotides line up with TRBD1. V trimming: 0 bases; J trimming: 4 bases; junction bases outside the gene matches: 5. This CDR3 has 15 amino acids. Germline V gene sequence: CDR1 PRHDT, CDR2 FYEKMQ (reference sequence). For the CDR3, the DNA is TGTGCCAGCAGCTTAGGCCCCAACAGGGGCACTGAAGCTTTCTTT. It specifies CASSLGPNRGTEAFF.

The chain couples TRBV20-1 to TRBJ2-5; D might be TRBD1 (6 bases). Germline V gene lookup returns CDR1 DFQATT and CDR2 SNEGSKA (reference sequence). Trimming left V 7 bases short and J 5 bases short, with 26 bases between. This CDR3 spans 16 amino acids. The CDR3 is CSVRWGRPTGLETQYF. The CDR3 DNA is TGCAGTGTTAGGTGGGGAAGACCGACAGGTTTGGAGACCCAGTACTTC.

The chain combines TRBV20-1 with TRBJ1-5; D possibly corresponds to TRBD1 (5 bases). The V gene's germline CDR1 is DFQATT and CDR2 SNEGSKA (reference sequence). The ends were cut back, 0 bases at V and 0 bases at J, with 9 bases in the middle. CDR3 length: 15 amino acids. The CDR3 region is CSAREDKYSNQPQHF. In nucleotides, the CDR3 is TGCAGTGCTAGAGAGGACAAGTATAGCAATCAGCCCCAGCATTTT.

To note about this clonotype: A much larger clone is a single base away; this may be a read error. The V gene is TRBV7-3, the J gene TRBJ2-5; a weak D match, TRBD2 (5 bases). Trimming left V 5 bases short and J 2 bases short, with 15 bases between. Germline lookup yields CDR1 SGHTA and CDR2 FQGTGA. The CDR3 runs 15 residues. The CDR3 DNA reads TGTGCCAGCAGCCAAACGTCCTGGAGGCAAGAGACCCAGTACTTC. Residues: CASSQTSWRQETQYF.

This clonotype was detected many times. The chain links TRBV11-2 to TRBJ2-3, with TRBD1 matching over 7 bases. This CDR3 is 15 amino acids long. Germline V gene sequence: CDR1 SGHAT, CDR2 FQNNGV. V lost 5 bases, J lost 2 bases, and 7 bases stayed unmatched. The CDR3 nucleotides read TGTGCCAGCAGCCTCCGGACAGGACTCACAGATACGCAGTATTTT. Translated: CASSLRTGLTDTQYF. Filled out from reference TRBV11-2 and TRBJ2-3, the complete variable domain reads EAGVAQSPRYKIIEKRQSVAFWCNPISGHATLYWYQQILGQGPKLLIQFQNNGVVDDSQLPKDRFSAERLKGVDSTLKIQPAKLEDSAVYLCASSLRTGLTDTQYFGPGTRLTVL.

V gene TRBV20-1 combines with J gene TRBJ1-2; 9 bases line up with TRBD1. Unmatched junction bases numbered 11, after V lost 4 bases and J lost 8 bases. CDR1 is DFQATT, CDR2 SNEGSKA, per germline (reference sequence). The CDR3 runs 14 residues. CDR3 DNA sequence: TGCAGTGCTAACCGGGACAGGGACTCTGCAGGCTACACCTTC. It translates to CSANRDRDSAGYTF.

This clonotype was seen many times. The chain carries TRBV6-2 or TRBV6-3 and TRBJ2-7; D assignment may be TRBD1 or TRBD2 (5 bases each). V lost 0 bases to trimming and J lost 6 bases, with 15 bases between them. The CDR3 covers 15 residues. Germline CDR1 reads MNHEY; CDR2 reads SVGEGT. Here the CDR3 reads CASSYSSPRGSEQYF. CDR3 nucleotides: TGTGCCAGCAGTTACTCGTCACCCCGGGGCTCCGAGCAGTACTTC.

This clonotype has at least ten counts. The chain has TRBV11-2 and TRBJ1-2, with a weak D call TRBD1 (5 bases). V was shortened by 8 bases and J by 4 bases, with 8 bases between the two germline ends. The germline V gene has CDR1 SGHAT and CDR2 FQNNGV. This CDR3 has 11 amino acids. This chain's CDR3 is CASPGAYGYTF. In DNA form, the CDR3 reads TGTGCCAGCCCCGGGGCCTATGGCTACACCTTC.

With respect to this clonotype: This could be a read error, since a much larger clone is one nucleotide away. This rearrangement joins TRBV18 to TRBJ2-5; 12 bases agree with TRBD1. CDR3 length: 15 amino acids. Germline assignment: CDR1 KGHSH and CDR2 LQKENI. CDR3 coding DNA: TGTGGCAGCTCACGGGACAGGGGGCGACAAGAGACCCAGTACTTC. The encoded protein is CGSSRDRGRQETQYF.

This clonotype was seen many times. The chain carries TRBV7-2 and TRBJ2-5, with D possibly matching TRBD1 (6 bases). V was shortened by 3 bases and J by 5 bases, with 13 bases between the two germline ends. CDR3 length equals 14 residues. Germline-derived CDR1 and CDR2 are SGHTA and FQGNSA. CDR3 in DNA: TGTGCCAGCAGCTTCCAACAGGGTTGGGAGACCCAGTACTTC. Translation gives CASSFQQGWETQYF. Combining the CDR3 with reference TRBV7-2 and TRBJ2-5 gives the whole variable domain GAGVSQSPSNKVTEKGKDVELRCDPISGHTALYWYRQSLGQGLEFLIYFQGNSAPDKSGLPSDRFSAERTGGSVSTLTIQRTQQEDSAVYLCASSFQQGWETQYFGPGTRLLVL.

The V call is TRBV28, the J call TRBJ1-4; 7 bases are shared with TRBD1. The V segment lost 7 bases and the J segment 5 bases; nucleotides outside the gene matches: 10. The CDR3 contains 15 residues. CDR1 MDHEN and CDR2 SYDVKM come from the germline V gene. CDR3 DNA: TGTGCCAGCAACCTACCGGGGACAGCAAATGAAAAACTGTTTTTT. This sequence encodes CASNLPGTANEKLFF.

V usage is TRBV28 and J usage is TRBJ1-4, with TRBD1 identical over 12 bases. Trimming at V came to 7 bases and at J to 11 bases, leaving 17 bases not matched to a gene. The CDR3 length is 17 residues. In germline, CDR1 is MDHEN, CDR2 SYDVKM. The CDR3: CASITLGRGQGARKLFF. The CDR3 region has the DNA TGTGCCAGCATCACCCTCGGTAGGGGACAGGGGGCACGGAAACTGTTTTTT.

The V gene is TRBV4-3, the J gene TRBJ2-1; D gene uncertain. The CDR3 sequence is 14 residues long. The germline V and J ends were trimmed by 1 base and 2 bases, with 6 bases remaining between them. The V gene's germline CDR1 is LGHNA and CDR2 YSLEER. CDR3 bases: TGCGCCAGCAGCCAAGTTGGGACCTACAATGAGCAGTTCTTC. This translates into CASSQVGTYNEQFF.

This clonotype was observed many times. The chain links TRBV4-3 to TRBJ1-6; D remains ambiguous. CDR3 length equals 15 residues. V was pared by 0 bases and J by 7 bases, with 10 bases between. The germline V gene has CDR1 LGHNA and CDR2 YSLEER. The CDR3 nucleotides read TGCGCCAGCAGCCAAGATTGGGGTGTAAATTCACCCCTCCACTTT. Protein product: CASSQDWGVNSPLHF.